This TCR beta chain was identified during a study of blood T cells in healthy people across ages. This clonotype occurred a few times. Every sample had a minimum of 6.5 million PBMCs isolated. Per individual sample, total RNA of at least 5.5 micrograms was extracted. Through a sample-barcoded 5' primer and a J-beta primer mix, a second PCR was run for about 7 to 12 cycles. Each of the cDNA molecules was tagged by a template-switch adaptor with 12 random nucleotides. TCRdb recomputed calls from the 5' RACE reads with MiXCR, one row per CDR3 protein. Found here are about 760,000 distinct CDR3 sequences, more than 55% of them singletons; the top ten hold about 26%. Trimming removed 7 bases from V and 7 bases from J; junction bases left unmatched: 22. The V gene's germline CDR1 is MDHEN and CDR2 SYDVKM. The CDR3 consists of 17 residues.

The rearrangement links TRBV28 to TRBJ2-7; 7 nucleotides align to TRBD2. Sequenced input: blood. The origin of this receptor is a man aged 40-49 years in good health. The CDR3 nucleotides are TGTGCCAGCACCCAGACGCTACTAGCGCTTGGGGCTGGGGAGCAGTACTTC. Translation gives CASTQTLLALGAGEQYF. The complete variable domain, with remaining parts taken from reference TRBV28 and TRBJ2-7, reads DVKVTQSSRYLVKRTGEKVFLECVQDMDHENMFWYRQDPGLGLRLIYFSYDVKMKEKGDIPEGYSVSREKKERFSLILESASTNQTSMYLCASTQTLLALGAGEQYFGPGTRLTVT.